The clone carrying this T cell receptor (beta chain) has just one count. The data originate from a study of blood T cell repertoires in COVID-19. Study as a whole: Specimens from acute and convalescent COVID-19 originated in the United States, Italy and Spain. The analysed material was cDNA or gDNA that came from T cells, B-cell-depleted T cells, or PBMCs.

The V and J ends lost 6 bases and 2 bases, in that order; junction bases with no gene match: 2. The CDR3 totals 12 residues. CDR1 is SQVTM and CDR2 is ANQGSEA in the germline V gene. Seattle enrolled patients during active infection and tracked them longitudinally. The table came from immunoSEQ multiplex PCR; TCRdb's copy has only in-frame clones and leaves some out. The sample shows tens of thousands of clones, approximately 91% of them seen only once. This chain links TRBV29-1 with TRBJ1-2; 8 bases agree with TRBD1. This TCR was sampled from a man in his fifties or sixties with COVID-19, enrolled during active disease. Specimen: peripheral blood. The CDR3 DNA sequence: TGCAGCGTCAGGACAGGGAACTATGGCTACACCTTC. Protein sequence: CSVRTGNYGYTF.